This TCR beta chain stems from a study of blood T cells in healthy people across ages. A second PCR, run for roughly 7 to 11 cycles, used a sample-barcoded 5' primer plus a J-beta primer mix. TCRdb passed the 5' RACE reads through MiXCR, listing each CDR3 protein once. Among over 500,000 distinct CDR3 sequences, roughly a quarter were seen once, and the ten largest hold 3.6%. In germline, CDR1 is SGDLS, CDR2 YYNGEE. V was shortened by 3 bases and J by 0 bases, with 11 bases between the two germline ends. The CDR3 extends over 15 amino acids. The same sample was also studied in work on T cells of mothers and their children. That study reports: The second PCR used the M1S primer, and this primer added sample barcodes and 2-4 random nucleotides.

This TCR was recovered from a boy aged 2-15 years in good health. The specimen sequenced was blood. The chain joins TRBV9 to TRBJ2-3; tentatively, D is TRBD1 (5 bases). CDR3 sequence: CASSEQAISTDTQYF. CDR3 nucleotides: TGTGCCAGCAGCGAACAGGCTATTAGCACAGATACGCAGTATTTT. The full variable domain, with the rest looked up from reference TRBV9 and TRBJ2-3, is DSGVTQTPKHLITATGQRVTLRCSPRSGDLSVYWYQQSLDQGLQFLIQYYNGEERAKGNILERFSAQQFPDLHSELNLSSLELGDSALYFCASSEQAISTDTQYFGPGTRLTVL.